The 26 T cell receptor beta chains below come from one sample, sequenced in a study of CD8 T cells in Susac syndrome. About 0.45 to 1 ug RNA was reverse transcribed with random hexamers. TCRdb reprocessed the immunoSEQ multiplex PCR reads via MiXCR and lists one record per CDR3 protein. Among some 190,000 distinct CDR3 sequences listed, about 94% were seen once. What was sequenced was CD4+ T cells from PBMCs. Source of these receptors: a human donor in good health.

The V gene is TRBV2, the J gene TRBJ2-1; the match to TRBD2 covers 12 bases. The CDR3 is 13 amino acids. The V segment lost 5 bases and the J segment 14 bases; nucleotides outside the gene matches: 7. CDR1 is SNHLY, CDR2 FYNNEI, per germline. Here the CDR3 DNA reads TGTGCCAGCAGTCCCCGACTAGCGGGGGTGGAGTTCTTC. This gives the protein CASSPRLAGVEFF.

The V gene is TRBV5-1, the J gene TRBJ2-7, with D perhaps matching TRBD1 (6 bases). V was pared by 2 bases and J by 3 bases, with 9 bases between. The CDR3 is made up of 13 amino acids. Germline CDR1 SGHRS, CDR2 YFSETQ. The CDR3 loop is CASSFDRNYEQYF. CDR3 bases: TGCGCCAGCAGCTTTGACAGGAACTACGAGCAGTACTTC.

The chain links TRBV7-9 to TRBJ1-5; a weak D match, TRBD1 (6 bases). Germline CDR1 is SEHNR and CDR2 is FQNEAQ (reference sequence). V was clipped by 1 base and J by 6 bases, with 13 bases between them. There are 15 residues in the CDR3. CDR3 in amino acids: CASSLGGGPGQPQHF. CDR3 nucleotide sequence: TGTGCCAGCAGCTTAGGTGGGGGGCCGGGTCAGCCCCAGCATTTT.

The chain carries TRBV2 and TRBJ2-3; D gene ambiguous. Germline-derived CDR1 and CDR2 are SNHLY and FYNNEI. V was shortened by 6 bases and J by 1 base, with 23 bases between the two germline ends. The CDR3 contains 18 residues. CDR3 coding DNA: TGTGCCAGCAGGGCCAACCTGAACATTGGGGATCGCACAGATACGCAGTATTTT. It codes for CASRANLNIGDRTDTQYF.

This chain connects TRBV20-1 to TRBJ2-1, with a weak D call TRBD2 (5 bases). The CDR3 is made up of 15 amino acids. V was cut by 0 bases and J by 4 bases, with 13 bases left in between. From germline, CDR1 is DFQATT and CDR2 SNEGSKA (reference sequence). This CDR3 reads CSARDLRAAYNEQFF. The CDR3 DNA sequence: TGCAGTGCTAGAGATTTGCGGGCCGCTTACAATGAGCAGTTCTTC.

This chain links TRBV15 with TRBJ1-3; possible D gene TRBD1, 5 bases. The CDR3 has 15 residues. V gave up 6 bases and J gave up 0 bases, with 12 bases separating them. Germline CDR1 LNHNV, CDR2 YYDKDF (reference sequence). CDR3 amino acids: CATSQGARSGNTIYF. The CDR3 coding sequence is TGTGCCACCAGTCAAGGGGCCCGCTCTGGAAACACCATATATTTT.

The chain carries TRBV19 and TRBJ1-5, with 8 bases lining up with TRBD1. The CDR3 consists of 16 residues. The V and J ends lost 4 bases and 2 bases, in that order; junction bases with no gene match: 7. Germline V gene data show CDR1 as LNHDA and CDR2 as SQIVND (reference sequence). Here the CDR3 reads CASSTSRGHGNQPQHF. CDR3 bases: TGTGCCAGTAGTACTAGCAGGGGGCATGGCAATCAGCCCCAGCATTTT.

To note about this clonotype: At one boundary the junction diverges from the germline segment, which might be a read error. The CDR3 sequence: CSIDRGLGEKLFF. CDR3 DNA: TGCAGCATTGACAGGGGGCTAGGAGAAAAACTGTTTTTT. J is TRBJ1-4 and V is TRBV29-1; 10 bases fit TRBD1. Germline lookup yields CDR1 SQVTM and CDR2 ANQGSEA. The CDR3 runs to 13 residues.

The chain recombines TRBV19 with TRBJ2-3, with D possibly being TRBD1 (6 bases). Trimming pared 9 bases from V and 3 bases from J, leaving 19 bases between. The germline V gene has CDR1 LNHDA and CDR2 SQIVND (reference sequence). The CDR3 extends over 15 amino acids. CDR3 DNA sequence: TGTGCCAGCCGAGGGGGAGCAGCAGGTACAGATACGCAGTATTTT. Its translation is CASRGGAAGTDTQYF.

V gene TRBV19 combines with J gene TRBJ1-6; D unresolved. CDR3 size: 15 residues. CDR1 and CDR2 from the germline V gene are LNHDA and SQIVND (reference sequence). Trimming cost V 3 bases and J 9 bases, with 15 bases left between them. CDR3 in DNA: TGTGCCAGTAGTATTTGGGATCTGTCGGGTTCACCCCTCCACTTT. Its protein is CASSIWDLSGSPLHF.

The rearrangement links TRBV4-3 to TRBJ2-5; weak D call: TRBD1 (6 bases). Trimming left V 0 bases short and J 0 bases short, with 14 bases between. The CDR3 runs 17 residues. Looked up from germline, CDR1 is LGHNA and CDR2 is YSLEER. The CDR3 region has the DNA TGCGCCAGCAGCCAAGAGGTCCAGGGGAAATACCAAGAGACCCAGTACTTC. This translates into CASSQEVQGKYQETQYF.

The chain combines TRBV5-1 with TRBJ2-5; the D is unclear. V dropped 0 bases and J dropped 5 bases, with 14 bases sitting between them. This CDR3 has 15 amino acids. Germline V CDR1 and CDR2: SGHRS, YFSETQ. The CDR3, as DNA: TGCGCCAGCAGCTTGGGGCTAGTTGGACGGGAGACCCAGTACTTC. It codes for CASSLGLVGRETQYF.

The chain couples TRBV5-1 to TRBJ2-5; D possibly corresponds to TRBD1 (5 bases). Germline loops: CDR1 SGHRS, CDR2 YFSETQ. V was cut by 0 bases and J by 0 bases, with 6 bases left in between. The CDR3 extends over 14 amino acids. The CDR3 spells CASSLGQYQETQYF. The DNA of the CDR3 is TGCGCCAGCAGCTTGGGACAGTACCAAGAGACCCAGTACTTC.

The chain combines TRBV5-1 with TRBJ1-1, with D unresolved. The CDR3 runs 15 residues. Germline CDR1 SGHRS, CDR2 YFSETQ. The V gene lost 0 bases and the J gene lost 1 base, with 10 bases spanning the gap. CDR3: CASSLETTRNTEAFF. The CDR3, as DNA: TGCGCCAGCAGCTTGGAAACGACGAGGAACACTGAAGCTTTCTTT.

The chain is built from TRBV5-1 and TRBJ1-1, with TRBD1 as a possible D gene (5 bases). The germline V gene has CDR1 SGHRS and CDR2 YFSETQ. The CDR3 runs to 15 residues. V lost 2 bases to trimming and J lost 1 base, with 12 bases between them. Here the CDR3 reads CASSFSGSGNTEAFF. CDR3 coding DNA: TGCGCCAGCAGCTTTTCAGGGAGCGGGAACACTGAAGCTTTCTTT.

The chain couples TRBV12-3 or TRBV12-4 to TRBJ1-5; no firm D call. The germline V and J ends were trimmed by 6 bases and 4 bases, with 7 bases remaining between them. The CDR3 covers 12 residues. CDR3 DNA: TGTGCCAGCAGGTCCGGAAATCAGCCCCAGCATTTT. Translated: CASRSGNQPQHF.

The V and J genes are TRBV18 and TRBJ2-3, with D tentatively TRBD2 (5 bases). This CDR3 contains 12 residues. The germline gives CDR1 KGHSH, CDR2 LQKENI. With 2 bases removed from V and 11 bases from J, the gap between germline ends came to 11 bases. The CDR3 sequence: CASSPERGLQYF. CDR3 DNA sequence: TGTGCCAGCTCACCAGAACGCGGACTGCAGTATTTT.

This chain joins TRBV9 and TRBJ1-6; no clear D. Germline V gene lookup returns CDR1 SGDLS and CDR2 YYNGEE. The V end was cut by 0 bases, the J end by 2 bases, with 6 bases between. The CDR3 contains 15 residues. This CDR3 is CASSVEMTYNSPLHF. CDR3 sequence (DNA): TGTGCCAGCAGCGTAGAGATGACCTATAATTCACCCCTCCACTTT.

The chain uses TRBV24-1 and TRBJ1-1, with unresolved D. V was shortened by 5 bases and J by 7 bases, with 10 bases between the two germline ends. CDR3 size: 12 residues. Germline-derived CDR1 and CDR2 are KGHDR and SFDVKD. The DNA of the CDR3 is TGTGCCACCAGTGTATCGGGTAATGAAGCTTTCTTT. Its translation is CATSVSGNEAFF.

The chain has TRBV29-1 and TRBJ1-1; 9 bases line up with TRBD1. Per germline, CDR1 SQVTM and CDR2 ANQGSEA. Trimming at V came to 6 bases and at J to 1 base, leaving 3 bases not matched to a gene. The CDR3 has 13 residues. CDR3 DNA: TGCAGCGTGGGGGGACAGGGGAACACTGAAGCTTTCTTT. Translation gives CSVGGQGNTEAFF.

Concerning this clonotype: One end of the junction does not line up with germline, which may come from a read error. The chain links TRBV5-1 to TRBJ2-7; no firm D call. The CDR3 has 12 residues. Germline loops: CDR1 SGHRS, CDR2 YFSETQ. The CDR3 loop is CASSTPSNEQYF. CDR3 DNA: TGCGCCAGCAGCACTCCCTCCAACGAGCAGTACTTC.

The chain links TRBV5-1 to TRBJ2-2; tentative D call: TRBD2 (6 bases). Trimming removed 6 bases at V and 0 bases at J, with 15 bases between. CDR1 and CDR2 from the germline V gene are SGHRS and YFSETQ. This CDR3 spans 16 amino acids. The DNA of the CDR3 is TGCGCCAGCAATACCAGGGAGGTAACGAACACCGGGGAGCTGTTTTTT. Amino acid sequence: CASNTREVTNTGELFF. Using reference TRBV5-1 and TRBJ2-2 for the parts outside the CDR3, the full variable domain is KAGVTQTPRYLIKTRGQQVTLSCSPISGHRSVSWYQQTPGQGLQFLFEYFSETQRNKGNFPGRFSGRQFSNSRSEMNVSTLELGDSALYLCASNTREVTNTGELFFGEGSRLTVL.

The chain recombines TRBV20-1 with TRBJ2-7; either TRBD1 or TRBD2 may fit D (5 bases each). CDR1 DFQATT and CDR2 SNEGSKA come from the germline V gene (reference sequence). CDR3 length: 14 residues. Trimming took 5 bases from V and 2 from J, leaving 16 bases between them. CDR3 coding DNA: TGCAGTGCTGGGACGAGGGCCACGGCCTACGAGCAGTACTTC. As protein: CSAGTRATAYEQYF.

V is TRBV3-1 and J is TRBJ2-7; 15 bases align to TRBD2. CDR1 LGHDT and CDR2 YNNKEL come from the germline V gene (reference sequence). CDR3 length equals 15 residues. Losses at the gene ends were 5 bases for V and 6 bases for J; bases not matched to a gene: 5. CDR3 loop: CASSAGLAGGPEQYF. As DNA, the CDR3 is TGTGCCAGCAGCGCCGGACTAGCGGGGGGGCCCGAGCAGTACTTC.

In DNA form, the CDR3 reads TGCAGTGCTAGAGATTTGGGGGGGGAGCCTCGGGAGACCCAGTACTTC. Its protein is CSARDLGGEPRETQYF. This chain connects TRBV20-1 to TRBJ2-5; TRBD2 matches at 7 bases. The CDR3 extends over 16 amino acids. Germline CDR1 is DFQATT and CDR2 is SNEGSKA (reference sequence). The V and J ends lost 0 bases and 5 bases, in that order; junction bases with no gene match: 12.

V gene TRBV12-3 or TRBV12-4 combines with J gene TRBJ1-5; D not resolved. This CDR3 is 15 amino acids long. Trimming removed 5 bases from V and 0 bases from J, with 11 bases in between. Here the CDR3 reads CASSPRPNSNQPQHF. The CDR3 DNA reads TGTGCCAGCAGTCCCCGACCGAATAGCAATCAGCCCCAGCATTTT.